This TCR beta chain was identified in a study of CD8 T cells in ankylosing spondylitis. Study-level findings and limits: Matched ankylosing spondylitis synovial fluid reportedly showed significant enrichment of disease-linked clones. A subset of motif variants has previously been described in the synovial fluid and blood of reactive arthritis.

One entry per CDR3 protein results from TCRdb running MiXCR on the 5' RACE reads. The profile shows about 110,000 distinct CDR3 sequences, more than 20% of them singletons. The CDR3 has 14 amino acids. Germline CDR1 MNHEY, CDR2 SMNVEV (reference sequence). V was pared by 2 bases and J by 4 bases, with 3 bases of the junction left unmatched. This clonotype was picked up a small number of times. Its antigen is unidentified. The V and J genes are TRBV27 and TRBJ2-3; 7 bases map to TRBD2. This TCR was sampled from a male donor with ankylosing spondylitis. Sequenced: synovial fluid, either unsorted or a sorted T cell fraction (not recorded which). CDR3 in amino acids: CASSLAGAPDTQYF. The CDR3, as DNA: TGTGCCAGCAGTTTAGCGGGAGCTCCAGATACGCAGTATTTT.